These T cell receptor beta chains were read from a single sample in a study of CD8 T cells in Susac syndrome. TCRdb recomputed calls from the immunoSEQ multiplex PCR reads with MiXCR, one row per CDR3 protein. The sample includes approximately 150,000 distinct CDR3 sequences, around 94% of them seen just once. The source material was CD4+ T cells from PBMCs. The receptors originated from a human donor in good health. CDR3s include the opening cysteine and the closing phenylalanine or tryptophan. A D gene is named only where the DNA matches it firmly.

>TRBV6-6|TRBJ1-5|-
TGTGCCAGCAGCCCGGGGGGTGGCCTTCAGCCCCAGCATTTT
CASSPGGGLQPQHF
>TRBV4-2|TRBJ2-6|TRBD2
TGTGCCAGCAGCCCCAGCGGCGGGAGAGCTGGGGCCAACGTCCTGACTTTC
CASSPSGGRAGANVLTF
>TRBV3-1|TRBJ2-6|-
TGTGCCAGCAGACATTCCAACGTCCTGACTTTC
CASRHSNVLTF
>TRBV6-1|TRBJ1-4|-
TGTGCCAGCAGCCCCTTCAGGGATCTCGAAAAACTGTTTTTT
CASSPFRDLEKLFF
>TRBV27|TRBJ1-4|TRBD1
TGTGCCAGCAGTTCCCCCGGGACAGGGGGTGAAAAACTGTTTTTT
CASSSPGTGGEKLFF
>TRBV5-1|TRBJ2-3|TRBD2
TGCGCCAGCAGCAGATCTAGCGGGGGGGCTTCTAGCACAGATACGCAGTATTTT
CASSRSSGGASSTDTQYF
>TRBV24-1|TRBJ2-5|-
TGTGCCACCAGTGGTACAACAGGGGAGGAGGAGACCCAGTACTTC
CATSGTTGEEETQYF
>TRBV7-8|TRBJ1-2|-
TGTGCCAGCAGCTTAGGGGCAGGGGATAACTATGGCTACACCTTC
CASSLGAGDNYGYTF
>TRBV20-1|TRBJ1-2|-
TGCAGTGCTAGGGTGCAGGGACCCAACTATGGCTACACCTTC
CSARVQGPNYGYTF
>TRBV12-3/TRBV12-4|TRBJ2-3|-
TGTGCCAGCAGGGGGCTGAAAGATACGCAGTATTTT
CASRGLKDTQYF
>TRBV9|TRBJ2-2|TRBD2
TGTGCCAGCAGCGCCGGGGCGAGCGGGATAGGCGGGGAGCTGTTTTTT
CASSAGASGIGGELFF
>TRBV9|TRBJ2-4|TRBD1
TGTGCCAGCAGCGTAGAGGGGGCGCCGGGAAACATTCAGTACTTC
CASSVEGAPGNIQYF
>TRBV10-3|TRBJ2-1|TRBD1
TGTGCCATCAGTAGGACGGACAGGGGAGACAATGAGCAGTTCTTC
CAISRTDRGDNEQFF
>TRBV6-4|TRBJ2-3|-
TGTGCCAGCAGTGAGGCTTTATATACGCAGTATTTT
CASSEALYTQYF